The source of this T cell receptor (beta chain) is a study of T cells in Graves' hyperthyroidism and ophthalmopathy. Study information: Upon initial diagnosis and before any treatment, peripheral blood was collected. The study's findings and limits: Ophthalmopathy, as predicted by the model, came a median roughly 6.5 months after the prediction.

Patients counted as stable if ophthalmopathy did not develop within 18 months. These patients, aged 18 to 65, had recently diagnosed hyperthyroidism lasting under 2 months. TCR beta CDR3 region amplification was performed from RNA transcripts. HTBI primers were the set used in a first-round RT-PCR of the TCR CDR3. TCRdb reanalysed the multiplex PCR reads using MiXCR and keeps one entry per CDR3 protein. The sample shows approximately 740,000 distinct CDR3 sequences, 12% to 15% of them seen only once. This clonotype was seen only a few times. Its specificity is unknown. Germline-derived CDR1 and CDR2 are MNHNS and SASEGT. The CDR3 runs 14 residues. Trimming shortened V by 5 bases and J by 5 bases, and 12 bases separated the two germline ends.

The V and J genes are TRBV6-1 and TRBJ1-4; D remains ambiguous. Source material: blood. This clonotype was obtained from a woman in her late teens or twenties with Graves' hyperthyroidism. The CDR3 reads CASSLLDGNEKLFF. The DNA of the CDR3 is TGTGCCAGCAGTTTGTTGGACGGCAATGAAAAACTGTTTTTT.